This is a list of T cell receptor beta chains from one sample in a study of cytomegalovirus exposure and HLA in healthy donors. TCRdb keeps only in-frame clones here, not all; method: immunoSEQ multiplex PCR. The data show roughly 99,000 clones, more than 70% seen once. The source material was PBMCs. These receptors came from a man under 40 in good health and CMV-seronegative. The CDR3 runs from the conserved cysteine through the conserved F or W. A D gene is named only where the DNA matches it firmly.

D	V	J	length	CDR3
NA	TRBV7-9	TRBJ2-6	16	CASSLGRDSGANVLTF
NA	TRBV7-2	TRBJ1-5	13	CASSSQGSQPQHF
TRBD2	TRBV27	TRBJ2-1	17	CASSLTPTSSQYNEQFF
NA	TRBV27	TRBJ1-2	15	CATGRTGTSNYGYTF
NA	TRBV2	TRBJ1-3	15	CASSEASGSGNTIYF
TRBD1	TRBV7-9	TRBJ2-7	12	CASSSTGYEQYF
NA	TRBV5-1	TRBJ2-7	14	CASSLGRSSYEQYF
NA	TRBV28	TRBJ2-1	11	CASSWSFEQFF
NA	TRBV5-4	TRBJ1-2	15	CASSLGGQATYGYTF
NA	TRBV5-1	TRBJ1-1	15	CASSLDTALNTEAFF
NA	TRBV5-1	TRBJ1-1	17	CASSWFPPGGTNTEAFF
NA	TRBV28	NA	16	CASSFSGWGGTGEQYF
TRBD1	TRBV18	TRBJ1-2	14	CASSRDRQERGYTF
TRBD1	TRBV11-2	TRBJ2-7	15	CASSLEGQGVYEQYF
TRBD1	TRBV15	TRBJ2-7	15	CATSREGTAPYEQYF
NA	TRBV5-4	TRBJ2-1	15	CASSLTTDSYNEQFF
NA	TRBV5-6	TRBJ2-7	16	CASSALPSGQHYEQYF
TRBD1	TRBV28	TRBJ2-6	16	CASNLQGSLGANVLTF
TRBD2	TRBV2	TRBJ2-3	14	CASTLGLTTDTQYF
TRBD1	TRBV28	TRBJ1-5	12	CASKQGNQPQHF
TRBD1	TRBV25-1	TRBJ1-2	15	CASRETGTGGHGYTF
TRBD1	TRBV6-5	TRBJ2-5	14	CASRRDRGQETQYF
TRBD1	TRBV27	TRBJ2-4	11	CASKDRNIQYF
NA	TRBV19	TRBJ2-5	14	CASSIINRQETQYF
NA	TRBV18	TRBJ1-4	13	CASSPDSGEKLFF
NA	TRBV7-8	TRBJ1-1	13	CASSPRPSGLAFF
TRBD1	TRBV5-5	TRBJ2-1	15	CASSSWTGGYNEQFF
TRBD2	TRBV6-1	TRBJ2-5	15	CASRTLAGGGETQYF
NA	TRBV4-1	TRBJ2-3	14	CASSQDRAADTQYF
TRBD1	TRBV9	TRBJ1-1	15	CASSVAGTGDAEAFF
NA	TRBV29-1	TRBJ1-3	12	CSAESSGNTIYF
NA	TRBV5-1	TRBJ2-7	13	CASSLDISYEQYF
NA	TRBV10-3	TRBJ2-7	14	CAIKGEVSSYEQYF
TRBD1	TRBV5-1	TRBJ2-7	15	CASSLASQGAYEQYF
NA	TRBV7-3	TRBJ2-2	14	CASSAQQNTGELFF
TRBD2	TRBV18	TRBJ2-5	17	CASSPTGLAGGQETQYF
TRBD2	TRBV5-1	TRBJ2-1	17	CASSSGQTSSGSNEQFF
NA	TRBV30	TRBJ1-1	17	CAWSVPPGAQVNTEAFF
TRBD2	TRBV19	TRBJ2-1	14	CASRGAGGYNEQFF
NA	TRBV4-2	TRBJ2-1	16	CASSQDWSNSYNEQFF